Listed here are 22 T cell receptor beta chains from one sample, sequenced in a study of cytomegalovirus exposure and HLA in healthy donors. Vbeta (60) and Jbeta (13) primers were used in the PCR. Here immunoSEQ multiplex PCR was the method, and the copy in TCRdb shows in-frame clones only, minus some. The top ten clones hold under 1% of a sample with 150,000 to 200,000 clones, 75% to 90% of them seen once. The source material was PBMCs. The receptor set was obtained from a girl aged 2-10 years in good health and CMV-seropositive.

The gene calls are TRBV5-6 and TRBJ2-1; unclear D gene. This CDR3 is built from 12 residues. Germline CDR1 is SGHDT and CDR2 is YYEEEE. Between the trimmed V and J ends, which lost 0 bases and 9 bases, there was a span of 7 bases. This CDR3 reads CASSLGSSEQFF. The CDR3 nucleotides read TGTGCCAGCAGCTTGGGGTCCAGTGAGCAGTTCTTC.

This clone was recorded only once. This chain connects TRBV10-2 to TRBJ1-3; D gene uncertain. Germline lookup yields CDR1 WSHSY and CDR2 SAAADI. V was cut by 4 bases and J by 9 bases, with 16 bases left in between. This CDR3 is built from 14 residues. Here the CDR3 DNA reads TGCGCCAGCAGTGGGCAGTTGGCTGATGGCACCATATATTTT. Translated: CASSGQLADGTIYF.

The V and J genes are TRBV6-4 and TRBJ1-1; 10 bases align to TRBD1. Looked up from germline, CDR1 is MRHNA and CDR2 is SNTAGT. After removal of 7 bases from V and 3 bases from J, the junction contained 5 bases not matched to a gene. The CDR3 covers 14 residues. CDR3 in amino acids: CASKSGTGDTEAFF. CDR3 nucleotide sequence: TGTGCCAGCAAATCCGGGACAGGGGACACTGAAGCTTTCTTT.

The chain recombines TRBV5-8 with TRBJ2-1, with 9 bases matching TRBD1. Losses at the gene ends were 4 bases for V and 1 base for J; bases not matched to a gene: 3. The CDR3 is 15 amino acids. Germline V CDR1 and CDR2: SGHTS, YDEGEE. CDR3 coding DNA: TGTGCCAGCAGCGTTGGACAGGGGTCCTACAATGAGCAGTTCTTC. It specifies CASSVGQGSYNEQFF.

The rearrangement joins TRBV15 to TRBJ1-2; TRBD1 aligns across 9 bases. This CDR3 comprises 15 residues. V lost 5 bases, J lost 4 bases, and 8 bases stayed unmatched. Germline V gene lookup returns CDR1 LNHNV and CDR2 YYDKDF (reference sequence). CDR3 DNA sequence: TGTGCCACCAGCCTTGGACAGGGGATTGGCTATGGCTACACCTTC. This translates into CATSLGQGIGYGYTF.

The chain joins TRBV27 to TRBJ2-1, with 14 bases aligning to TRBD2. The V and J ends lost 1 base and 9 bases, in that order; junction bases with no gene match: 5. The CDR3 covers 16 residues. Germline V gene sequence: CDR1 MNHEY, CDR2 SMNVEV (reference sequence). The CDR3 region is CASSLYATSGRVEQFF. CDR3 in DNA: TGTGCCAGCAGTTTATACGCGACTAGCGGGAGGGTTGAGCAGTTCTTC.

This clone was seen a single time. The chain carries TRBV11-2 and TRBJ2-4; 8 bases fit TRBD2. With 1 base clipped from V and 6 bases from J, the junction kept 8 bases outside the gene matches. Germline CDR1 is SGHAT and CDR2 is FQNNGV. CDR3 length: 16 residues. The CDR3 here is CASSLVLGAGGNIQYF. CDR3 sequence (DNA): TGTGCCAGCAGCTTAGTCCTCGGGGCGGGGGGAAACATTCAGTACTTC.

The chain links TRBV28 to TRBJ2-7; TRBD2 is a possible D gene (5 bases). The CDR3 loop spans 14 amino acids. Trimming pared 6 bases from V and 0 bases from J, leaving 12 bases between. Germline CDR1 and CDR2: MDHEN and SYDVKM. CDR3 in amino acids: CASRVEGSSYEQYF. The CDR3 region has the DNA TGTGCCAGCAGGGTAGAGGGCAGCTCCTACGAGCAGTACTTC.

This clone occurred a few times. Additional DNA sequences in this sample encode the identical CDR3. The chain is built from TRBV4-1 and TRBJ1-5; D remains ambiguous. Germline-derived CDR1 and CDR2 are MGHRA and YSYEKL. The CDR3 has 15 amino acids. The ends were cut back, 1 base at V and 4 bases at J, with 11 bases in the middle. The CDR3 is CASSQVVGSNQPQHF. The CDR3 DNA is TGCGCCAGCAGCCAAGTAGTTGGTTCGAATCAGCCCCAGCATTTT.

Comments on this clone: Other DNA sequences within the sample encode an identical CDR3. The chain carries TRBV28 and TRBJ2-7, with no clear D. The CDR3 covers 12 residues. The V end was cut by 2 bases, the J end by 3 bases, with 5 bases between. Germline loops: CDR1 MDHEN, CDR2 SYDVKM. The DNA of the CDR3 is TGTGCCAGCAGTTTACCCCACTACGAGCAGTACTTC. It yields the protein CASSLPHYEQYF. The full variable domain, its missing parts supplied by reference TRBV28 and TRBJ2-7, is DVKVTQSSRYLVKRTGEKVFLECVQDMDHENMFWYRQDPGLGLRLIYFSYDVKMKEKGDIPEGYSVSREKKERFSLILESASTNQTSMYLCASSLPHYEQYFGPGTRLTVT.

The V call is TRBV28, the J call TRBJ2-3; TRBD2 matches 8 bases. The V and J ends lost 7 bases and 6 bases, in that order; junction bases with no gene match: 15. The CDR3 consists of 16 residues. Germline V lookup: CDR1 MDHEN, CDR2 SYDVKM. This CDR3 is CASTSASGRGWDTQYF. DNA for the CDR3: TGTGCCAGCACATCTGCCAGCGGGAGAGGTTGGGATACGCAGTATTTT.

This chain connects TRBV14 to TRBJ2-7; D is unresolved. Trimming removed 1 base from V and 5 bases from J, with 12 bases in between. This CDR3 is 14 amino acids long. From germline, CDR1 is SGHDN and CDR2 FVKESK. The CDR3 nucleotides read TGTGCCAGCAGCCAAGCGCGCGGAGCTAACGAGCAGTACTTC. Amino acids: CASSQARGANEQYF.

J is TRBJ2-2 and V is TRBV10-3; 12 nucleotides line up with TRBD2. The V gene end was trimmed by 6 bases and the J gene end by 0 bases; junction bases not matched to a gene: 5. The germline CDR1 and CDR2 sequences are ENHRY and SYGVKD. The CDR3 sequence is 17 residues long. In nucleotides, the CDR3 is TGTGCCATCAGACCGGGACTAGCGGGCTCGAACACCGGGGAGCTGTTTTTT. Encoded protein: CAIRPGLAGSNTGELFF.

The chain links TRBV5-6 to TRBJ2-1; 7 bases map to TRBD2. Germline lookup yields CDR1 SGHDT and CDR2 YYEEEE. V lost 6 bases to trimming and J lost 2 bases; unmatched junction nucleotides: 20. CDR3 length equals 19 residues. As DNA, the CDR3 is TGTGCCAGCACCCCTGACGGACGGGGGAGGGTCCAGCCCTACAATGAGCAGTTCTTC. This sequence encodes CASTPDGRGRVQPYNEQFF.

J is TRBJ1-1 and V is TRBV30, with 10 bases that match TRBD1. This CDR3 region has 14 residues. The V gene's germline CDR1 is GTSNPN and CDR2 SVGIG (reference sequence). V was pared by 2 bases and J by 7 bases, with 7 bases of the junction left unmatched. The CDR3 sequence is CAWSLTRDRGEAFF. CDR3 bases: TGTGCCTGGAGTCTGACCCGGGACAGGGGTGAAGCTTTCTTT.

The gene calls are TRBV5-4 and TRBJ2-1; 10 nucleotides match TRBD2. CDR1 is SGHNT and CDR2 is YYREEE in the germline V gene (reference sequence). J lost 8 bases, V lost 1 base, and 6 bases had no gene match. The CDR3 sequence is 15 residues long. DNA for the CDR3: TGTGCCAGCAGCTTGTGGACTAGCGGTAAAGATGAGCAGTTCTTC. It yields the protein CASSLWTSGKDEQFF. Based on the CDR3 plus reference TRBV5-4 and TRBJ2-1, the full variable domain is ETGVTQSPTHLIKTRGQQVTLRCSSQSGHNTVSWYQQALGQGPQFIFQYYREEENGRGNFPPRFSGLQFPNYSSELNVNALELDDSALYLCASSLWTSGKDEQFFGPGTRLTVL.

The chain recombines TRBV7-9 with TRBJ1-1; D perhaps matches TRBD1 (6 bases). V was shortened by 7 bases and J by 1 base, with 13 bases between the two germline ends. The CDR3 length is 14 residues. Germline assignment: CDR1 SEHNR and CDR2 FQNEAQ (reference sequence). The CDR3 region has the DNA TGTGCCAGCACTATACAGGGCCAGAACACTGAAGCTTTCTTT. Amino acids: CASTIQGQNTEAFF.

This rearrangement joins TRBV27 to TRBJ2-3, with 10 bases matching TRBD1. Trimming at V came to 6 bases and at J to 3 bases, leaving 3 bases not matched to a gene. CDR3 size: 14 residues. CDR1 and CDR2 (germline): MNHEY, SMNVEV (reference sequence). For the CDR3, the DNA is TGTGCCAGCAGCTGGGACAGGGGAACAGATACGCAGTATTTT. Translation gives CASSWDRGTDTQYF.

This chain links TRBV30 with TRBJ2-7; TRBD1 agrees at 8 bases. Germline CDR1 is GTSNPN and CDR2 is SVGIG (reference sequence). This CDR3 spans 13 amino acids. V dropped 7 bases and J dropped 1; count of bases not matched to a gene: 6. The CDR3 region is CAFEQGVSYEQYF. The CDR3 DNA sequence: TGTGCCTTTGAACAGGGGGTATCCTACGAGCAGTACTTC.

The chain carries TRBV4-1 and TRBJ2-4; D not resolved. The CDR3 is made up of 15 amino acids. In germline, CDR1 is MGHRA, CDR2 YSYEKL. Trimming took off 4 bases at V and 1 base at J, with 11 bases between the two ends. Here the CDR3 DNA reads TGCGCCAGCAGCCGAGACCCGTTGGCCAAAAACATTCAGTACTTC. Translation gives CASSRDPLAKNIQYF.

The chain carries TRBV14 and TRBJ1-4; 7 bases are shared with TRBD1. CDR3 length: 15 residues. CDR1 and CDR2 from the germline V gene are SGHDN and FVKESK. The J segment lost 3 bases and the V segment lost 6 bases, leaving 7 bases of the junction unmatched. CDR3 residues: CASSAAGTANEKLFF. The CDR3 DNA sequence: TGTGCCAGCAGTGCCGCCGGGACAGCTAATGAAAAACTGTTTTTT.

This chain uses TRBV30 with TRBJ2-1, with 7 bases that match TRBD2. CDR1 GTSNPN and CDR2 SVGIG come from the germline V gene (reference sequence). CDR3 length equals 16 residues. V gave up 3 bases and J gave up 9 bases; unmatched junction bases: 17. In nucleotides, the CDR3 is TGTGCCTGGAGCGGCCACCTAGCGGTCAGGGATGGTGAGCAGTTCTTC. Protein sequence: CAWSGHLAVRDGEQFF.